This T cell receptor (beta chain) was captured by sequencing in a study of identical twins. Study-level findings and limits: The study found that models underestimated out-of-frame TCR alpha sharing in monozygotic twins. Conclusions came from cross-sectional statistical analysis, not from following the same donors.

CDR1 and CDR2 from the germline V gene are MDHEN and SYDVKM. Losses at the gene ends were 6 bases for V and 5 bases for J; bases not matched to a gene: 6. This CDR3 region has 13 residues. TCRdb reprocessed the 5' RACE reads with MiXCR, giving one entry per CDR3 protein. Here the sample spans a few hundred thousand distinct CDR3 sequences, roughly a tenth being singletons. This clonotype was detected many times. No antigen is known for it. V and J are TRBV28 and TRBJ2-5, with 7 bases aligning to TRBD2. The source of this sequence is a man aged 50-59 years in good health. The sequencing input was memory T cells sorted from blood. The CDR3 DNA reads as TGTGCCAGCAGCACGACTAGCATCGAGACCCAGTACTTC. This gives the protein CASSTTSIETQYF.